This T cell receptor beta chain appears in the sequencing data of a study of post-analysis software for immune sequencing data. Study as a whole: The patients showed relapsing-remitting, secondary progressive and progressive-relapsing multiple sclerosis courses. Study results and limitations: The study found significantly lower normalized Chao1 diversity in multiple sclerosis patients than in controls. TRBV5-6, TRBV5-1 and TRBV20-1 were among five TRBV segments more frequent in patients than controls. F measure clustering grouped samples strongly by preparation batch.

Germline V gene data show CDR1 as LGHNA and CDR2 as YSLEER. This CDR3 has 17 amino acids. Trimming cost V 3 bases and J 1 base; bases outside gene matches: 7. Unique molecular identifiers were built into the TCR beta cDNA libraries. The T cell input of roughly 0.95 to 10 million gave a few hundred thousand cDNA molecules. TCRdb reprocessed the PCR reads via MiXCR and lists one record per CDR3 protein. The data hold fewer than 850,000 distinct CDR3 sequences, with just over 45% observed a single time. To note about this clonotype: Its antigen is unidentified.

Sequenced sample: blood. The rearrangement uses TRBV4-3 and TRBJ2-4, with TRBD2 matching 9 bases. This clonotype originated in a girl between 5 and 17 years old with multiple sclerosis. CDR3 coding DNA: TGCGCCAGCAGCCACAATAGCGGGAGCTTGGCCAAAAACATTCAGTACTTC. Translated, it gives CASSHNSGSLAKNIQYF.